This TCR beta chain stems from a study of graft-versus-host responses after intestinal transplantation. Overall study context: Transplants given to recipients were multivisceral, liver-intestinal, or isolated intestinal.

The germline CDR1 and CDR2 sequences are MNHNS and SASEGT. The CDR3 is 14 residues long. Trimming removed 5 bases at V and 6 bases at J, with 13 bases between. The method was immunoSEQ multiplex PCR; TCRdb's version includes in-frame clones alone and lacks a portion of them. The data hold about 94,000 clones, with around 90% observed a single time. As concerns this clone: Its cognate antigen is unknown.

The sequencing used unstimulated CD8+ T cells sorted from spleen or lymph node cells, collected before intestinal transplant. The sequence was collected from a human donor who received an intestinal transplant. The chain couples TRBV6-1 to TRBJ2-2; D is perhaps TRBD1 (5 bases). Here the CDR3 DNA reads TGTGCCAGCAGTCAGGGATGGAAGTCCGGGGAGCTGTTTTTT. Protein: CASSQGWKSGELFF.